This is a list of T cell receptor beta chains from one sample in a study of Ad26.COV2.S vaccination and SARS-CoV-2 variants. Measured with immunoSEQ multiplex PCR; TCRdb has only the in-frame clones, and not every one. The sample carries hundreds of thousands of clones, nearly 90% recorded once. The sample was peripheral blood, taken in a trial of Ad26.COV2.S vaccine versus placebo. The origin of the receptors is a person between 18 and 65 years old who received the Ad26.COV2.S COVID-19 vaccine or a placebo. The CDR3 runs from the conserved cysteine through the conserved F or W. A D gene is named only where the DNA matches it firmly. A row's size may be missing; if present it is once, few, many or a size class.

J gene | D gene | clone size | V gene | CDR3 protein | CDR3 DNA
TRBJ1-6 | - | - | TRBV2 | CASSAFGGSSYNSPLHF | TGTGCCAGCAGTGCTTTCGGGGGCAGCTCCTATAATTCACCCCTCCACTTT
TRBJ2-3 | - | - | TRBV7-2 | CASSLPVWLELDTQYF | TGTGCCAGCAGCTTACCGGTGTGGCTAGAACTGGATACGCAGTATTTT
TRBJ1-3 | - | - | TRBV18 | CASSPDPISSGNTIYF | TGTGCCAGCTCACCGGACCCAATAAGCTCTGGAAACACCATATATTTT
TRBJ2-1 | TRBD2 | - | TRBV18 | CASSPISGGNEQFF | TGTGCCAGCTCACCGATTAGCGGGGGCAATGAGCAGTTCTTC
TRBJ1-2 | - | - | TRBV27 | CASSPWVAGTRVGYTF | TGTGCCAGCAGCCCCTGGGTTGCCGGGACCCGGGTGGGCTACACCTTC
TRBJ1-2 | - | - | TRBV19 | CASSVTNYRVNYGYTF | TGTGCCAGTAGTGTAACCAACTACCGAGTTAACTATGGCTACACCTTC
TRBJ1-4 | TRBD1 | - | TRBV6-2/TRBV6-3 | CASSGAGGGPNEKLFF | TGTGCCAGCAGCGGCGCAGGGGGCGGCCCCAATGAAAAACTGTTTTTT
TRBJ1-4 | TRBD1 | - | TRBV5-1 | CASSSNPTGLGEKLFF | TGCGCCAGCAGCAGCAACCCGACAGGGTTAGGTGAAAAACTGTTTTTT
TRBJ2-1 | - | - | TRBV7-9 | CASSTTGNEQFF | TGTGCCAGCAGCACAACGGGGAATGAGCAGTTCTTC
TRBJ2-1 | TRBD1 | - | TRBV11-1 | CASRRPQNRGGEQFF | TGTGCCAGCAGGAGGCCCCAAAACAGGGGTGGTGAGCAGTTCTTC
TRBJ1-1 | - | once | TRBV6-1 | CASSENPTSYLNTEAFF | TGTGCCAGCAGTGAAAATCCGACAAGCTATTTGAACACTGAAGCTTTCTTT
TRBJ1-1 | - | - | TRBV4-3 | CASSRTRAHEAFF | TGCGCCAGCAGCCGCACCCGGGCCCATGAAGCTTTCTTT
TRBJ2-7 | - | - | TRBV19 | CASSEIGTIYEQYF | TGTGCCAGTAGTGAAATAGGGACAATCTACGAGCAGTACTTC
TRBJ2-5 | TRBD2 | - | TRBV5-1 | CASSLGLAGLQETQYF | TGCGCCAGCAGCTTGGGCCTAGCGGGCCTTCAAGAGACCCAGTACTTC
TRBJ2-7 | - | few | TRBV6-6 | CASSYSTDYEQYF | TGTGCCAGCAGTTACTCGACAGACTACGAGCAGTACTTC
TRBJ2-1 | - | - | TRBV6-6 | CASSSLTGNEQFF | TGTGCCAGCAGCTCCCTTACCGGCAATGAGCAGTTCTTC
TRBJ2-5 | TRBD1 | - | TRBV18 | CASSPPDRGQRETQYF | TGTGCCAGCTCACCCCCCGACAGGGGGCAGCGCGAGACCCAGTACTTC
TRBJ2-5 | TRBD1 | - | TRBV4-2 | CASRFHGTGQETQYF | TGTGCCAGCAGGTTCCACGGGACAGGACAAGAGACCCAGTACTTC
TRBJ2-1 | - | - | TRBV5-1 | CASSPPSGDEQFF | TGCGCCAGCAGCCCCCCTTCAGGGGATGAGCAGTTCTTC
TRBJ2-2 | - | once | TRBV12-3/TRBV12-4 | CASSLDNAGELFF | TGTGCCAGCAGTTTAGACAACGCCGGGGAGCTGTTTTTT
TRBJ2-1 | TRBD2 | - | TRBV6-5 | CASSLAGSQGEQFF | TGTGCCAGCTCACTAGCGGGATCACAGGGTGAGCAGTTCTTC
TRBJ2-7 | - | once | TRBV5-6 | CASSFGRYEQYF | TGTGCCAGCAGCTTTGGCCGATACGAGCAGTACTTC
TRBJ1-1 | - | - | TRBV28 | CARTEAFF | TGTGCCCGAACTGAAGCTTTCTTT
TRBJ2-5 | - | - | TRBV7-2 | CASSLEVWQLQETQYF | TGTGCCAGCAGCTTAGAGGTTTGGCAGCTTCAAGAGACCCAGTACTTC
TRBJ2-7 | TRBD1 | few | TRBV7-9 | CASSPRGQNSYEQYF | TGTGCCAGCAGCCCTAGGGGACAGAACTCCTACGAGCAGTACTTC
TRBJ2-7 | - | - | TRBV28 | CASTVFQTYEQYF | TGTGCCAGCACGGTCTTTCAAACCTACGAGCAGTACTTC
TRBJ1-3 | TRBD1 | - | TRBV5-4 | CASSRDSRSSGNTIYF | TGTGCCAGCAGCCGGGACAGCCGGAGCTCTGGAAACACCATATATTTT
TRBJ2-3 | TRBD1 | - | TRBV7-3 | CASSLLGGRQGTDTQYF | TGTGCCAGCAGCTTACTTGGGGGCCGACAGGGGACAGATACGCAGTATTTT
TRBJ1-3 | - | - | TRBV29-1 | CSVGNSGNTIYF | TGCAGCGTGGGAAACTCTGGAAACACCATATATTTT
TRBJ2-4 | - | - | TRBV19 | CASRGGLGIQYF | TGTGCCAGTCGAGGGGGACTCGGCATTCAGTACTTC
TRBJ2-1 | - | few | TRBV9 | CASSVTGTGYNEQFF | TGTGCCAGCAGCGTAACCGGGACTGGATACAATGAGCAGTTCTTC
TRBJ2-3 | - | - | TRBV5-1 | CASSLGQLLDTQYF | TGCGCCAGCAGCCTCGGACAGCTTCTTGATACGCAGTATTTT
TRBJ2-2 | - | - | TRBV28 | CASSPWTPNTGELFF | TGTGCCAGCAGCCCCTGGACCCCGAACACCGGGGAGCTGTTTTTT
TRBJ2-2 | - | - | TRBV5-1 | CASSLEVTGELFF | TGCGCCAGCAGCTTGGAGGTCACCGGGGAGCTGTTTTTT
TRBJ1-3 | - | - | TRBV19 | CASNKDHGNTIYF | TGTGCCAGTAATAAAGATCATGGAAACACCATATATTTT
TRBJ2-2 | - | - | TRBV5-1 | CASSLSLGIGTGELFF | TGCGCCAGCAGCTTGTCTCTGGGAATCGGGACCGGGGAGCTGTTTTTT
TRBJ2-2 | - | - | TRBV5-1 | CASSRLGTGELFF | TGCGCCAGCAGCCGCCTGGGGACCGGGGAGCTGTTTTTT
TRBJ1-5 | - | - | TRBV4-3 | CASSQDHKTVNLNQPQHF | TGCGCCAGCAGCCAAGATCATAAAACCGTGAATCTCAATCAGCCCCAGCATTTT
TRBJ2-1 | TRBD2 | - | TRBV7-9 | CASSLTPSRLADYNEQFF | TGTGCCAGCAGCTTAACTCCCTCTAGACTAGCGGACTACAATGAGCAGTTCTTC
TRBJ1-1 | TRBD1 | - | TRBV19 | CASKPQHATGGEAFF | TGTGCCAGTAAACCACAACACGCGACAGGGGGTGAAGCTTTCTTT
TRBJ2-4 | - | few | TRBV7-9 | CASSFAGQNIQYF | TGTGCCAGCAGCTTTGCAGGACAAAACATTCAGTACTTC
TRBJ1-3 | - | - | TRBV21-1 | CASSTTWRNSGNTIYF | TGTGCCAGCAGCACCACATGGCGAAACTCTGGAAACACCATATATTTT
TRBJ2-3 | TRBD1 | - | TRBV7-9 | CASSLGAGTGGTDTQYF | TGTGCCAGCAGCTTAGGAGCTGGGACAGGGGGGACAGATACGCAGTATTTT
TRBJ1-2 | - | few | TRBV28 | CASSSRYSRNYSSDYGYTF | TGTGCCAGCAGTTCGAGGTATTCGAGGAATTATTCCTCCGATTACGGCTACACCTTC
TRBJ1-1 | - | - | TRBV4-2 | CASSQDWENTEAFF | TGTGCCAGCAGCCAAGACTGGGAAAACACTGAAGCTTTCTTT
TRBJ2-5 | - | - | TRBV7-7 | CASAPTRQETQYF | TGTGCTAGCGCCCCGACGCGGCAAGAGACCCAGTACTTC
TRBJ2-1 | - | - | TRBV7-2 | CASSLEIWREQFF | TGTGCCAGCAGCTTGGAGATCTGGCGAGAGCAGTTCTTC
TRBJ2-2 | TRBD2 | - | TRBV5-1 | CASSPGRASTGELFF | TGCGCCAGCAGCCCAGGGAGGGCGTCCACCGGGGAGCTGTTTTTT
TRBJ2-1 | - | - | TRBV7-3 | CASSFDRANWNEQFF | TGTGCCAGCAGCTTTGATCGCGCCAACTGGAATGAGCAGTTCTTC
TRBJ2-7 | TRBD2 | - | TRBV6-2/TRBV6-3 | CASSLVRDYYIEQYF | TGTGCCAGCAGTCTCGTACGGGACTATTATATCGAGCAGTACTTC